The sequence of this TCR beta chain was determined in a study of metastatic and nonmetastatic thyroid tumors. Overall study context: The authors compared repertoires across blood and tumor or nodule tissue from malignant and benign thyroid patients.

Details on this clone: Its antigen is not known.

Original handling: CDR3 was compared across clinicopathological groups, and the resulting differences were used to build a distant-metastasis classifier for papillary thyroid cancer. TCRdb re-analyzed the PCR reads through MiXCR. The V and J calls and clone size are TCRdb's, not the authors'. The table lists about 18,000 clones, around 28% of them singletons. All patients reached thyroid surgery having received no treatment beforehand. Study findings and constraints: Compared with benign nodules, malignant thyroid tumors were reported to have significantly higher TCR beta diversity in both blood and tumor.

Germline V gene lookup returns CDR1 MNHEY and CDR2 SVGEGT. This CDR3 has 14 residues. J lost 5 bases, V lost 8 bases, and 10 bases had no gene match. Input material: tumor tissue. The sequence derives from a female donor with papillary thyroid cancer or a benign thyroid nodule (not recorded which). Some clones in this sample may be carry-over from other donors' samples. The gene calls are TRBV6-2 or TRBV6-3 and TRBJ1-2; 8 positions match TRBD1. CDR3 coding DNA: TGTGCCAGCCTCCAAACAGGGGGACTATATGGCTACACCTTC. Amino acids: CASLQTGGLYGYTF.